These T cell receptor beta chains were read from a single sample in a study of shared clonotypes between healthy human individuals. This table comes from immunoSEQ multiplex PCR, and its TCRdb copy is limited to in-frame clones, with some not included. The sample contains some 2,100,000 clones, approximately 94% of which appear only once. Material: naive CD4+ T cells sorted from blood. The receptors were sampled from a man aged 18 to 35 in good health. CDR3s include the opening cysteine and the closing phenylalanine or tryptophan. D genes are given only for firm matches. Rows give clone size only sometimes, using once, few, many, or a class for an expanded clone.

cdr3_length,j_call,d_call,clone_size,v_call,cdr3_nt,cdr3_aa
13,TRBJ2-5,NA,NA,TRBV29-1,TGCAGCGTTGACAGGGGAGTACGAGAGACCCAGTACTTC,CSVDRGVRETQYF
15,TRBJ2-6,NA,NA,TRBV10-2,TGCGCCAGCAGTGAGCGGTACTCTGGGGCCAACGTCCTGACTTTC,CASSERYSGANVLTF
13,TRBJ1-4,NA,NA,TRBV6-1,TGTGCCAGCAAAAGGGCAACTAATGAAAAACTGTTTTTT,CASKRATNEKLFF
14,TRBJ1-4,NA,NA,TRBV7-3,TGTGCCAGCAGCTTAAGTCCAAAGGGTGAAAAACTGTTTTTT,CASSLSPKGEKLFF
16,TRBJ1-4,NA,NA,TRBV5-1,TGCGCCAGCAGCTTATTAGGGTTTCGGTCTAATGAAAAACTGTTTTTT,CASSLLGFRSNEKLFF
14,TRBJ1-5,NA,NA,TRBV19,TGTGCCAGTAGTATCCAGGGTCAAGATCAGCCCCAGCATTTT,CASSIQGQDQPQHF
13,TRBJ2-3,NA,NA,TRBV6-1,TGTGCCAGCAGTGAACCAGCAACAGATACGCAGTATTTT,CASSEPATDTQYF
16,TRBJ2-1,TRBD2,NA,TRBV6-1,TGTGCCAGCAGTGAACCGGCTAGCGGGAGGGCAGGTGAGCAGTTCTTC,CASSEPASGRAGEQFF
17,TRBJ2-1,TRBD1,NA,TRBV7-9,TGTGCCAGCAGCTTAGCGGCAGGGGGCAGAGGCGACAATGAGCAGTTCTTC,CASSLAAGGRGDNEQFF
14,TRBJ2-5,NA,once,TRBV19,TGTGCCAGTAGTCCCTGGACAGAGTGGGAGACCCAGTACTTC,CASSPWTEWETQYF
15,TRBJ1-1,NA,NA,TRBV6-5,TGTGCCAGCAGTTACAGGGGCGGCATGAACACTGAAGCTTTCTTT,CASSYRGGMNTEAFF
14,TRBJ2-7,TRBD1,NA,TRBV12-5,TGTGCTAGTGCCCACGGACAGGAGTCCTACGAGCAGTACTTC,CASAHGQESYEQYF
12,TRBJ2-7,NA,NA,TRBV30,TGTGCCTGGGCGGGGACCCACTACGAGCAGTACTTC,CAWAGTHYEQYF